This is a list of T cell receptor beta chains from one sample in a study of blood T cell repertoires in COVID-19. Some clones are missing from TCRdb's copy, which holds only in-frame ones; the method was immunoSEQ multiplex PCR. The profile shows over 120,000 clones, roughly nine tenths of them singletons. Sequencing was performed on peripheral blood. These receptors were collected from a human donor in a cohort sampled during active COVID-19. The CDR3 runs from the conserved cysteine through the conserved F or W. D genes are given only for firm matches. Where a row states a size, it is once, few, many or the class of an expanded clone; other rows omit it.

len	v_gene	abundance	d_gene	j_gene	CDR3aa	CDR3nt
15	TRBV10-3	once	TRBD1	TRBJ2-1	CAISAQGATYNEQFF	TGTGCCATCAGTGCTCAGGGGGCTACCTACAATGAGCAGTTCTTC
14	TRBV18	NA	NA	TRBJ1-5	CASSLTEKNQPQHF	TGTGCCAGCTCATTGACAGAGAAAAATCAGCCCCAGCATTTT
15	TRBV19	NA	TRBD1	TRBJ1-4	CASSITGTANEKLFF	TGTGCCAGTAGTATAACCGGGACAGCAAATGAAAAACTGTTTTTT
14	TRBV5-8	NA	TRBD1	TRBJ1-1	CASSRTTGGTEAFF	TGTGCCAGCAGCCGCACTACAGGGGGCACTGAAGCTTTCTTT
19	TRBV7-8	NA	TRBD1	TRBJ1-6	CASSWDRSMQSSYNSPLHF	TGTGCCAGCAGCTGGGACAGGTCTATGCAGAGCTCCTATAATTCACCCCTCCACTTT
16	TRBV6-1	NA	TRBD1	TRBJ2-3	CASSEAQGQGSDTQYF	TGTGCCAGCAGTGAAGCACAGGGACAGGGGTCAGATACGCAGTATTTT
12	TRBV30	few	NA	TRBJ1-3	CAWSIEGNTIYF	TGTGCCTGGTCAATAGAAGGAAACACCATATATTTT
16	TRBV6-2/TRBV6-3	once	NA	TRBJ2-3	CASSKGRGAHTDTQYF	TGTGCCAGCAGCAAGGGGCGGGGCGCCCACACAGATACGCAGTATTTT
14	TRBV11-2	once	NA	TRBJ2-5	CASSLNPTRETQYF	TGTGCCAGCAGCTTAAATCCCACCAGAGAGACCCAGTACTTC
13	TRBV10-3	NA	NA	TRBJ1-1	CAIRRQVNTEAFF	TGTGCCATCAGGCGACAGGTGAACACTGAAGCTTTCTTT
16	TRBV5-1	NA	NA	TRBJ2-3	CASSLDDPGGTDTQYF	TGCGCCAGCAGCTTGGACGACCCAGGGGGCACAGATACGCAGTATTTT
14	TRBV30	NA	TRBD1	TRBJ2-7	CAWRARGPTYEQYF	TGTGCCTGGAGGGCGAGGGGGCCCACCTACGAGCAGTACTTC
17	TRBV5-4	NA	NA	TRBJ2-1	CASSLPPRESSYNEQFF	TGTGCCAGCAGCTTGCCCCCCCGGGAAAGCTCCTACAATGAGCAGTTCTTC
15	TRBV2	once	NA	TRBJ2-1	CASSVQDTSYNEQFF	TGTGCCAGCAGTGTTCAGGACACCTCCTACAATGAGCAGTTCTTC
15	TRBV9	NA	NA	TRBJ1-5	CASSVSAGLNQPQHF	TGTGCCAGCAGCGTCTCGGCGGGCCTCAATCAGCCCCAGCATTTT
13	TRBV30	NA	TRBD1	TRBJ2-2	CAWSSGQTGELFF	TGTGCCTGGAGTTCGGGACAGACCGGGGAGCTGTTTTTT
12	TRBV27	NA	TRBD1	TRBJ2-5	CASSLRQGPKYF	TGTGCCAGCAGTTTACGACAGGGGCCCAAGTACTTC
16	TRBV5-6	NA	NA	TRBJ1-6	CASSLQGSSYNSPLHF	TGTGCCAGCAGCTTGCAGGGTAGCTCCTATAATTCACCCCTCCACTTT
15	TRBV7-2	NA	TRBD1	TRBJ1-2	CASSFGQGAAYGYTF	TGTGCCAGCAGCTTCGGACAGGGGGCTGCCTATGGCTACACCTTC
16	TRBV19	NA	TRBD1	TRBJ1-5	CASTQGAYSGNQPQHF	TGTGCCAGTACGCAGGGGGCATACTCCGGCAATCAGCCCCAGCATTTT
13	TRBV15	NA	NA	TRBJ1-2	CATSRGGLYGYTF	TGTGCCACCAGCAGAGGAGGGCTCTATGGCTACACCTTC
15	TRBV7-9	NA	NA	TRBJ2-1	CASSHVLGNENEQFF	TGTGCCAGCAGCCACGTCCTTGGTAATGAGAATGAGCAGTTCTTC
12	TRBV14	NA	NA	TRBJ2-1	CASSAGINEQFF	TGTGCCAGCAGCGCGGGGATCAATGAGCAGTTCTTC
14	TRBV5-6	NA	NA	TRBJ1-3	CASSFRGPGNTIYF	TGTGCCAGCAGCTTCAGAGGGCCTGGAAACACCATATATTTT
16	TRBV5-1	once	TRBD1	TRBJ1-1	CASSWRTGGRNTEAFF	TGCGCCAGCAGCTGGAGGACAGGCGGGCGGAACACTGAAGCTTTCTTT
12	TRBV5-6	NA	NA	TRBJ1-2	CASSRYRVGITF	TGTGCCAGCAGTCGGTACAGGGTCGGTATCACCTTC
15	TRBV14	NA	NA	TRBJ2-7	CASSQVIGGSYEQYF	TGTGCCAGCAGCCAAGTTATTGGAGGATCCTACGAGCAGTACTTC
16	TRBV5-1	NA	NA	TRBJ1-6	CASSLWSGSDNSPLHF	TGCGCCAGCAGCTTGTGGTCAGGGTCTGATAATTCACCCCTCCACTTT
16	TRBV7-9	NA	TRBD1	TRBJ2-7	CASRPNRGPFSYEQYF	TGTGCCAGCAGGCCCAACAGGGGACCCTTCTCCTACGAGCAGTACTTC
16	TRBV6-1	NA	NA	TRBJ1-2	CASSEYKPGDNYGYTF	TGTGCCAGCAGTGAATATAAACCCGGAGATAACTATGGCTACACCTTC
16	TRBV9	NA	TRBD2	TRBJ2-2	CASSISSGVNTGELFF	TGTGCCAGCAGCATCTCTAGCGGGGTGAACACCGGGGAGCTGTTTTTT
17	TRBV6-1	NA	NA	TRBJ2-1	CASSGYSVLLSYNEQFF	TGTGCCAGCAGTGGGTACTCCGTACTACTTTCCTACAATGAGCAGTTCTTC
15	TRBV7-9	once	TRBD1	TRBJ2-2	CASWEQGMGAGELFF	TGTGCCAGCTGGGAACAGGGGATGGGAGCCGGGGAGCTGTTTTTT
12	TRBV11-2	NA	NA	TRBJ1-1	CASSFGQTEAFF	TGTGCCAGCAGCTTCGGACAGACCGAAGCTTTCTTT
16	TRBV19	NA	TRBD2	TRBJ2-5	CASSVRLAGGQETQYF	TGTGCCAGTAGTGTTAGACTAGCGGGGGGGCAAGAGACCCAGTACTTC
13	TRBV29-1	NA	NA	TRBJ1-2	CSVGTVTNYGYTF	TGCAGCGTTGGGACAGTCACTAACTATGGCTACACCTTC
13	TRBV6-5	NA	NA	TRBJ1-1	CASSPGTPSEAFF	TGTGCCAGCAGTCCCGGGACACCCAGTGAAGCTTTCTTT
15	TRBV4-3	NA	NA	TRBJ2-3	CASSQSRGNTDTQYF	TGCGCCAGCAGCCAATCGAGGGGGAACACAGATACGCAGTATTTT